A selection of T cell receptor beta chains follows, all from one sample in a study of shared clonotypes between healthy human individuals. Sequencing used immunoSEQ multiplex PCR; TCRdb keeps in-frame clones, though not all of them. The data contain around 2.5 million clones, 80% to 95% of them singletons. The sequenced material came from naive CD4+ T cells from PBMCs. Every receptor here comes from a man aged 18-30 years in good health. Some clones in this sample may be carry-over from other donors' samples. CDR3s include the opening cysteine and the closing phenylalanine or tryptophan. A D gene is named only where the DNA matches it firmly. Part of the rows lack a size; the others show once, few, many or a class for expanded clones.

J: TRBJ1-2
D: TRBD1
size: NA
V: TRBV30
CDR3: CAWIFDRALHGYTF
DNA: TGTGCCTGGATCTTCGACAGGGCGCTCCATGGCTACACCTTC

J: TRBJ2-7
D: TRBD2
size: NA
V: TRBV5-1
CDR3: CASSLITGGPNEQYF
DNA: TGCGCCAGCAGCTTAATTACGGGAGGGCCCAACGAGCAGTACTTC

J: TRBJ1-5
D: NA
size: once
V: TRBV6-5
CDR3: CASSRSDSANQPQHF
DNA: TGTGCCAGCAGTCGTTCCGACAGCGCCAATCAGCCCCAGCATTTT

J: TRBJ2-3
D: TRBD2
size: NA
V: TRBV5-6
CDR3: CASRSWGTSSDTQYF
DNA: TGTGCCAGCAGATCATGGGGGACTAGCTCAGATACGCAGTATTTT

J: TRBJ2-1
D: TRBD2
size: NA
V: TRBV11-2
CDR3: CASRQTSGRDNEQFF
DNA: TGTGCCAGCAGACAAACTAGCGGGAGGGACAATGAGCAGTTCTTC

J: TRBJ2-7
D: NA
size: NA
V: TRBV19
CDR3: CASLGWSRGRSYGQSHEQYF
DNA: TGTGCCAGCCTGGGATGGTCTCGCGGAAGATCTTATGGACAGTCCCACGAGCAGTACTTC

J: TRBJ2-3
D: TRBD2
size: once
V: TRBV25-1
CDR3: CASSEREASTDTQYF
DNA: TGTGCCAGCAGTGAGCGGGAGGCAAGCACAGATACGCAGTATTTT

J: TRBJ1-2
D: NA
size: NA
V: TRBV18
CDR3: CASSAAAGGYTF
DNA: TGTGCCAGCTCCGCGGCCGCGGGGGGCTACACCTTC

J: TRBJ2-5
D: TRBD1
size: once
V: TRBV18
CDR3: CASSPPGTGGAETQYF
DNA: TGTGCCAGCTCACCACCCGGGACAGGGGGCGCGGAGACCCAGTACTTC

J: TRBJ2-3
D: TRBD2
size: few
V: TRBV2
CDR3: CASKLAGSTDTQYF
DNA: TGTGCCAGCAAACTAGCGGGTAGCACAGATACGCAGTATTTT

J: TRBJ1-4
D: TRBD1
size: NA
V: TRBV7-9
CDR3: CASSLSRTGIEKLFF
DNA: TGTGCCAGCAGCCTATCCCGGACAGGGATTGAAAAACTGTTTTTT

J: TRBJ2-3
D: NA
size: NA
V: TRBV30
CDR3: CAWSQFSGYTDTQYF
DNA: TGTGCCTGGAGTCAATTTAGCGGATACACAGATACGCAGTATTTT

J: TRBJ2-7
D: NA
size: NA
V: TRBV7-9
CDR3: CASSPNYEQYF
DNA: TGTGCCAGCAGCCCTAACTACGAGCAGTACTTC

J: TRBJ1-2
D: NA
size: NA
V: TRBV5-6
CDR3: CASSARAGRLGYTF
DNA: TGTGCCAGCAGCGCCCGGGCCGGCCGACTTGGCTACACCTTC

J: TRBJ1-1
D: TRBD1
size: NA
V: TRBV28
CDR3: CASRPGGTGPMNTEAFF
DNA: TGTGCCAGCAGGCCGGGGGGGACAGGTCCTATGAACACTGAAGCTTTCTTT

J: TRBJ2-1
D: TRBD2
size: NA
V: TRBV10-3
CDR3: CAISVSLAGGNEQFF
DNA: TGTGCCATCAGTGTAAGTCTAGCGGGAGGAAATGAGCAGTTCTTC

J: TRBJ1-1
D: NA
size: NA
V: TRBV11-1
CDR3: CATRTGERNTEAFF
DNA: TGTGCCACCAGAACGGGGGAAAGGAACACTGAAGCTTTCTTT

J: TRBJ1-1
D: NA
size: NA
V: TRBV15
CDR3: CATSRDGAGPGAFF
DNA: TGTGCCACCAGCAGAGATGGTGCGGGCCCAGGAGCTTTCTTT

J: TRBJ2-7
D: TRBD2
size: NA
V: TRBV6-1
CDR3: CASRVEREGRYEQYF
DNA: TGTGCCAGCAGGGTGGAGCGGGAGGGCCGGTACGAGCAGTACTTC

J: TRBJ2-7
D: TRBD2
size: once
V: TRBV2
CDR3: CASSPIAGGPSYEQYF
DNA: TGTGCCAGCAGCCCAATAGCGGGAGGGCCCTCCTACGAGCAGTACTTC

J: TRBJ1-1
D: NA
size: NA
V: TRBV13
CDR3: CASSSPGGANTEAFF
DNA: TGTGCCAGCAGCTCCCCCGGTGGGGCGAACACTGAAGCTTTCTTT

J: TRBJ2-1
D: TRBD1
size: NA
V: TRBV25-1
CDR3: CASSELGTAIYNEQFF
DNA: TGTGCCAGCAGTGAATTGGGGACAGCGATTTACAATGAGCAGTTCTTC

J: TRBJ2-7
D: TRBD2
size: NA
V: TRBV7-2
CDR3: CASSLGLIAGVSSLNEQYF
DNA: TGTGCCAGCAGCTTAGGTTTGATAGCGGGAGTTTCTAGCTTGAACGAGCAGTACTTC

J: TRBJ2-7
D: NA
size: NA
V: TRBV21-1
CDR3: CASSKAFGIVHEQYF
DNA: TGTGCCAGCAGCAAAGCGTTCGGGATCGTCCACGAGCAGTACTTC

J: TRBJ2-7
D: TRBD1
size: NA
V: TRBV6-6
CDR3: CASPRSGQGDEQYF
DNA: TGTGCCAGCCCCCGATCGGGACAGGGGGACGAGCAGTACTTC

J: TRBJ2-7
D: TRBD1
size: once
V: TRBV30
CDR3: CAWRDFTGAAYEQYF
DNA: TGTGCCTGGAGGGACTTTACAGGGGCCGCCTACGAGCAGTACTTC

J: TRBJ2-1
D: TRBD2
size: NA
V: TRBV10-3
CDR3: CAISERGSSGRQYNEQFF
DNA: TGTGCCATCAGTGAACGGGGCTCTAGCGGGAGACAATACAATGAGCAGTTCTTC

J: TRBJ1-3
D: TRBD1
size: NA
V: TRBV9
CDR3: CASSVRTGMASNTIYF
DNA: TGTGCCAGCAGCGTCAGGACAGGGATGGCAAGCAACACCATATATTTT

J: TRBJ1-1
D: NA
size: NA
V: TRBV5-1
CDR3: CASSENGNQAFF
DNA: TGCGCCAGCAGCGAGAATGGGAACCAAGCTTTCTTT

J: TRBJ2-2
D: TRBD1
size: once
V: TRBV5-1
CDR3: CASSFRTGARMGELFF
DNA: TGCGCCAGCAGCTTTCGGACAGGGGCCCGAATGGGGGAGCTGTTTTTT

J: TRBJ2-1
D: TRBD2
size: NA
V: TRBV28
CDR3: CASSSTGTSGMSSYNEQFF
DNA: TGTGCCAGCAGTTCCACCGGGACTAGCGGGATGAGCTCCTACAATGAGCAGTTCTTC

J: TRBJ2-5
D: NA
size: NA
V: TRBV11-2
CDR3: CANSLVETQYF
DNA: TGTGCCAACAGCTTAGTCGAGACCCAGTACTTC

J: TRBJ1-1
D: NA
size: NA
V: TRBV18
CDR3: CASSPAIPGPGTEAFF
DNA: TGTGCCAGCTCACCAGCCATACCGGGACCTGGGACTGAAGCTTTCTTT

J: TRBJ1-1
D: NA
size: few
V: TRBV4-2
CDR3: CASSQVGGSAFF
DNA: TGTGCCAGCAGCCAAGTGGGGGGCTCGGCTTTCTTT

J: TRBJ2-5
D: NA
size: NA
V: TRBV30
CDR3: CAWSVKGSLTQYF
DNA: TGTGCCTGGAGTGTAAAAGGGTCACTGACCCAGTACTTC

J: TRBJ2-7
D: NA
size: NA
V: TRBV27
CDR3: CASSFQSQGYYEQYF
DNA: TGTGCCAGCAGTTTCCAGTCACAGGGCTACTACGAGCAGTACTTC

J: TRBJ1-2
D: NA
size: NA
V: TRBV5-1
CDR3: CASSLGGFGYTF
DNA: TGCGCCAGCAGCTTGGGAGGGTTTGGCTACACCTTC

J: TRBJ1-6
D: TRBD1
size: NA
V: TRBV6-5
CDR3: CASKPRDSSSGLHF
DNA: TGTGCCAGCAAACCCCGGGACAGTAGTTCTGGCCTCCACTTT

J: TRBJ1-3
D: NA
size: NA
V: TRBV5-1
CDR3: CASSLAPGSGNTIYF
DNA: TGCGCCAGCAGCTTGGCCCCGGGCTCTGGAAACACCATATATTTT